These 19 T cell receptor beta chains originate from one sample sequenced in a study of cytomegalovirus exposure and HLA in healthy donors. PCR was performed using 60 Vbeta and 13 Jbeta primers. Data came from immunoSEQ multiplex PCR; TCRdb stores just in-frame clones and leaves some out. The table shows 120,000 to 150,000 clones, with roughly 80% occurring only once. Specimen: PBMCs. These receptors originate from a woman in her 30s in good health and CMV-seronegative.

This rearrangement joins TRBV9 to TRBJ1-1; no clear D. The germline V gene has CDR1 SGDLS and CDR2 YYNGEE. The CDR3 is 11 amino acids. V was shortened by 7 bases and J by 7 bases, with 11 bases between the two germline ends. For the CDR3, the DNA is TGTGCCAGCGGATATGGAGATGAAGCTTTCTTT. This codes for CASGYGDEAFF.

This clone was recorded once. V gene TRBV5-6 combines with J gene TRBJ2-1, with D perhaps TRBD1 (5 bases). V lost 7 bases, J lost 5 bases, and 16 bases lay in between. Germline loops: CDR1 SGHDT, CDR2 YYEEEE. This CDR3 is 14 amino acids long. The DNA of the CDR3 is TGTGCCAGCGACCCAGGGCGTTTTGACAATGAGCAGTTCTTC. Its translation is CASDPGRFDNEQFF.

V and J are TRBV7-8 and TRBJ2-5, with D tentatively TRBD2 (5 bases). Germline CDR1 is SGHVS and CDR2 is FQNEAQ. This CDR3 region has 14 residues. Trimming took 5 bases from V and 1 from J, leaving 11 bases between them. CDR3 DNA sequence: TGTGCCAGCAGCGCCCGGACTGGCCAAGAGACCCAGTACTTC. Its translation: CASSARTGQETQYF.

This clone appeared a single time. The V call is TRBV4-1, the J call TRBJ2-5; 7 bases are a match to TRBD2. Germline-derived CDR1 and CDR2 are MGHRA and YSYEKL. This CDR3 comprises 15 residues. V lost 2 bases, J lost 2 bases, and 5 bases stayed unmatched. The CDR3, as DNA: TGCGCCAGCAGCCAACCTACCGGGAGGCAAGAGACCCAGTACTTC. It specifies CASSQPTGRQETQYF.

V gene TRBV29-1 combines with J gene TRBJ1-2; D call uncertain. The length of the CDR3 is 12 residues. The V and J ends lost 3 bases and 8 bases respectively, with 13 bases between them. Germline CDR1 reads SQVTM; CDR2 reads ANQGSEA. This CDR3 reads CSVDLADRGYTF. Written as DNA, the CDR3 is TGCAGCGTTGATCTTGCAGATCGAGGCTACACCTTC.

The J gene is TRBJ2-2, the V gene TRBV6-6; 8 bases match TRBD1. CDR1 and CDR2 (germline): MNHNY, SVGAGI (reference sequence). The CDR3 totals 14 residues. J was trimmed by 5 bases and V by 6 bases; bases with no gene match: 5. CDR3 residues: CASRDRELTGELFF. DNA of the CDR3: TGTGCCAGCAGGGACAGGGAGTTAACCGGGGAGCTGTTTTTT.

The V and J genes are TRBV5-1 and TRBJ2-1; perhaps TRBD2 as D (5 bases). The V end lost 0 bases, the J end lost 7 bases, and 14 bases lay between the germline ends. The CDR3 has 15 residues. Germline CDR1 SGHRS, CDR2 YFSETQ. The CDR3 here is CASSLAPPTGNEQFF. The CDR3 nucleotides read TGCGCCAGCAGCTTGGCCCCTCCGACGGGAAATGAGCAGTTCTTC.

The CDR3 nucleotides read TGTGCCTGGGGGATAGGGACAGGGATCACTGAAGCTTTCTTT. Amino acids: CAWGIGTGITEAFF. The chain employs TRBV30 and TRBJ1-1; TRBD1 matches at 9 bases. The germline gives CDR1 GTSNPN, CDR2 SVGIG (reference sequence). The J segment lost 4 bases and the V segment lost 5 bases, leaving 8 bases of the junction unmatched. This CDR3 has 14 residues.

J is TRBJ2-2 and V is TRBV29-1, with 11 bases that match TRBD1. This CDR3 comprises 15 residues. With 7 bases clipped from V and 7 bases from J, the junction kept 11 bases outside the gene matches. Germline CDR1 reads SQVTM; CDR2 reads ANQGSEA. In nucleotides, the CDR3 is TGCAGCGCCGAATCCGGGACAGGGGGTATCGGGGAGCTGTTTTTT. Its protein is CSAESGTGGIGELFF.

The chain links TRBV5-6 to TRBJ2-3; D call uncertain. In germline, CDR1 is SGHDT, CDR2 YYEEEE. V was shortened by 6 bases and J by 6 bases, with 14 bases between the two germline ends. This CDR3 is built from 13 residues. The CDR3 sequence is CASTHQRSDTQYF. CDR3 sequence (DNA): TGTGCCAGCACCCACCAGAGGTCGGATACGCAGTATTTT. The full variable domain, its missing parts supplied by reference TRBV5-6 and TRBJ2-3, is DAGVTQSPTHLIKTRGQQVTLRCSPKSGHDTVSWYQQALGQGPQFIFQYYEEEERQRGNFPDRFSGHQFPNYSSELNVNALLLGDSALYLCASTHQRSDTQYFGPGTRLTVL.

The rearrangement joins TRBV30 to TRBJ1-2; 8 bases map to TRBD1. The CDR3 extends over 13 amino acids. CDR1 is GTSNPN and CDR2 is SVGIG in the germline V gene (reference sequence). J was trimmed by 8 bases and V by 3 bases; bases with no gene match: 8. The CDR3, as DNA: TGTGCCTGGAGATGGTCAGGGGGCGGGGGCTACACCTTC. Translating it yields CAWRWSGGGGYTF.

In DNA, the CDR3 is TGTGCCTGGAGTGCGGGACAGGGCAATTCACCCCTCCACTTT. This translates into CAWSAGQGNSPLHF. This sequence joins TRBV30 and TRBJ1-6; 9 bases line up with TRBD1. Germline CDR1 and CDR2: GTSNPN and SVGIG (reference sequence). The CDR3 sequence is 14 residues long. V lost 1 base to trimming and J lost 7 bases; unmatched junction nucleotides: 2.

The chain carries TRBV2 and TRBJ2-3, with TRBD2 as a possible D gene (6 bases). Germline values: CDR1 SNHLY, CDR2 FYNNEI. This CDR3 spans 16 amino acids. The V end was cut by 2 bases, the J end by 6 bases, with 18 bases between. As DNA, the CDR3 is TGTGCCAGCAGTGAAATCGGGGGTACACGGTGGGATACGCAGTATTTT. This codes for CASSEIGGTRWDTQYF.

The rearrangement joins TRBV27 to TRBJ2-1; 10 bases are shared with TRBD2. Germline V lookup: CDR1 MNHEY, CDR2 SMNVEV (reference sequence). CDR3 length equals 17 residues. Losses at the gene ends were 6 bases for V and 4 bases for J; bases not matched to a gene: 12. The CDR3 loop is CASSPPRLAGLYNEQFF. CDR3 DNA sequence: TGTGCCAGCAGCCCCCCCCGACTAGCGGGCCTGTACAATGAGCAGTTCTTC.

The rearrangement joins TRBV7-2 to TRBJ1-4; 7 positions agree with TRBD1. Trimming at V came to 4 bases and at J to 7 bases, leaving 6 bases not matched to a gene. The CDR3 totals 14 residues. Germline V lookup: CDR1 SGHTA, CDR2 FQGNSA. CDR3 loop: CASSSQDRFEKLFF. The CDR3, as DNA: TGTGCCAGCAGCTCCCAGGACAGGTTTGAAAAACTGTTTTTT.

The gene calls are TRBV5-6 and TRBJ2-1; 7 positions match TRBD2. V lost 2 bases to trimming and J lost 4 bases; unmatched junction nucleotides: 3. Germline V gene lookup returns CDR1 SGHDT and CDR2 YYEEEE. CDR3 length: 14 amino acids. In nucleotides, the CDR3 is TGTGCCAGCAGCTTCGGACTAGGGTACAATGAGCAGTTCTTC. Its translation: CASSFGLGYNEQFF. Combining the CDR3 with reference TRBV5-6 and TRBJ2-1 gives the whole variable domain DAGVTQSPTHLIKTRGQQVTLRCSPKSGHDTVSWYQQALGQGPQFIFQYYEEEERQRGNFPDRFSGHQFPNYSSELNVNALLLGDSALYLCASSFGLGYNEQFFGPGTRLTVL.

This rearrangement joins TRBV30 to TRBJ2-1; 7 bases are shared with TRBD1. CDR3 size: 16 residues. The V and J ends lost 4 bases and 0 bases, in that order; junction bases with no gene match: 9. Germline V gives CDR1 GTSNPN, CDR2 SVGIG (reference sequence). The CDR3 protein is CAWIPPGQSSYNEQFF. Here the CDR3 DNA reads TGTGCCTGGATCCCACCGGGACAGAGCTCCTACAATGAGCAGTTCTTC.

The V gene is TRBV19, the J gene TRBJ2-2; D may be TRBD1 (6 bases). The V gene's germline CDR1 is LNHDA and CDR2 SQIVND (reference sequence). Trimming pared 6 bases from V and 9 bases from J, leaving 11 bases between. The CDR3 extends over 12 amino acids. The CDR3 region is CASSPGVWELFF. CDR3 nucleotides: TGTGCCAGTAGCCCAGGGGTCTGGGAGCTGTTTTTT.

J is TRBJ1-3 and V is TRBV5-1, with D tentatively TRBD1 (6 bases). Per germline, CDR1 SGHRS and CDR2 YFSETQ. The length of the CDR3 is 14 residues. Trimming removed 0 bases at V and 2 bases at J, with 6 bases between. CDR3: CASSLGTAGNTIYF. The CDR3 DNA reads as TGCGCCAGCAGCTTGGGGACAGCTGGAAACACCATATATTTT.